Listed here are 17 T cell receptor beta chains from one sample, sequenced in a study of neurological immune-mediated disorders. TCRdb called the 5' RACE reads again in MiXCR, with one record for every CDR3 protein. The table lists approximately 47,000 distinct CDR3 sequences, roughly 13% of them singletons. Documented time point: longitudinal time-point 3. Sequenced material: PBMCs. The receptors originated from a male donor with HTLV-1-associated myelopathy (HAM/TSP).

The CDR3 sequence is CASGGGGTREKLFF. CDR3 nucleotide sequence: TGTGCCAGCGGGGGAGGGGGGACGCGTGAAAAACTGTTTTTT. This rearrangement joins TRBV6-6 to TRBJ1-4; maybe TRBD1 (6 bases). The CDR3 consists of 14 residues. Trimming shortened V by 8 bases and J by 7 bases, and 17 bases separated the two germline ends. Germline V gene lookup returns CDR1 MNHNY and CDR2 SVGAGI (reference sequence).

The chain combines TRBV10-3 with TRBJ2-5; 11 bases are a match to TRBD1. V shed 8 bases and J 5 bases; nucleotides not matched to a gene: 1. CDR1 and CDR2 from the germline V gene are ENHRY and SYGVKD. This CDR3 spans 12 amino acids. The DNA of the CDR3 is TGTGCCATCGGGGACAGGGGGGAGACCCAGTACTTC. Residues: CAIGDRGETQYF.

This chain links TRBV6-5 with TRBJ2-5; 7 bases agree with TRBD2. Germline trimming cut 4 bases from V and 2 bases from J; bases unmatched to any gene: 10. The V gene's germline CDR1 is MNHEY and CDR2 SVGAGI. CDR3 length: 16 amino acids. The CDR3 region is CASSLISAGYQETQYF. Here the CDR3 DNA reads TGTGCCAGCAGTTTAATCTCAGCGGGGTATCAAGAGACCCAGTACTTC.

This clonotype showed up many times. This rearrangement joins TRBV4-3 to TRBJ2-7; D is perhaps TRBD2 (6 bases). The CDR3 covers 17 residues. Trimming removed 0 bases at V and 4 bases at J, with 19 bases between. Germline CDR1 LGHNA, CDR2 YSLEER. The CDR3 sequence: CASSQDRSGELGYEQYF. In DNA, the CDR3 is TGCGCCAGCAGCCAAGATCGATCGGGGGAGCTGGGATACGAGCAGTACTTC.

This clonotype was picked up one time. Lacking the conserved final phenylalanine or tryptophan, this CDR3 likely reflects a read error. The chain links TRBV5-5 to TRBJ2-1; D may correspond to TRBD1 or TRBD2 (5 bases each). The CDR3 runs to 15 residues. V lost 2 bases and J 4 bases, leaving 13 bases between the germline ends. Germline values: CDR1 SGHKS, CDR2 YYEKEE (reference sequence). CDR3 nucleotides: TGTGCCAGCAGCTTCGAAGAGGGGACGTACAATGAGCAGTTCCTC. Protein: CASSFEEGTYNEQFL.

This clonotype was found many times. V usage is TRBV20-1 and J usage is TRBJ1-1; 7 bases map to TRBD1. The germline CDR1 and CDR2 sequences are DFQATT and SNEGSKA (reference sequence). V shed 6 bases and J 5 bases; nucleotides not matched to a gene: 12. The CDR3 covers 14 residues. CDR3 amino acids: CSASLNRGGTEAFF. The CDR3 DNA reads as TGCAGTGCCAGCCTAAACAGGGGAGGGACTGAAGCTTTCTTT.

This clonotype was recorded at least ten times. J is TRBJ2-7 and V is TRBV27, with D possibly being TRBD1 (6 bases). V was cut by 6 bases and J by 5 bases, with 14 bases left in between. The germline V gene has CDR1 MNHEY and CDR2 SMNVEV (reference sequence). CDR3 length equals 13 residues. The CDR3 sequence: CASRPWAGDEQYF. The CDR3 region has the DNA TGTGCCAGCAGACCGTGGGCAGGGGACGAGCAGTACTTC.

This clonotype was seen many times. The chain links TRBV11-2 to TRBJ1-4; D unresolved. V was trimmed by 0 bases and J by 0 bases, leaving 2 bases between them. CDR3 length: 14 amino acids. Germline CDR1 is SGHAT and CDR2 is FQNNGV. CDR3 protein: CASSLDATNEKLFF. CDR3 bases: TGTGCCAGCAGCTTAGATGCAACTAATGAAAAACTGTTTTTT.

This clonotype came up many times. The chain carries TRBV20-1 and TRBJ2-1; 8 nucleotides align to TRBD2. This CDR3 has 12 residues. With V trimmed by 2 bases and J by 9 bases, 3 bases remained unmatched. Germline CDR1 and CDR2: DFQATT and SNEGSKA (reference sequence). CDR3 sequence reads: CSARLGGGEQFF. The CDR3 nucleotides are TGCAGTGCTAGACTCGGGGGGGGTGAGCAGTTCTTC.

There are many counts of this clonotype. This chain joins TRBV10-1 and TRBJ2-1, with a possible D match to TRBD2 (6 bases). V lost 0 bases and J lost 9, with 12 bases in between. The germline V gene has CDR1 WNHNN and CDR2 SYGVQD (reference sequence). The CDR3 is 14 amino acids. The CDR3 DNA sequence: TGCGCCAGCAGTGAGTCCGGGGGATTGGTTGAGCAGTTCTTC. This encodes CASSESGGLVEQFF.

In its sample, this clonotype was seen many times. The chain combines TRBV6-2 or TRBV6-3 with TRBJ2-3; D perhaps matches TRBD2 (6 bases). In germline, CDR1 is MNHEY, CDR2 SVGEGT. Trimming removed 4 bases from V and 3 bases from J, with 8 bases in between. The CDR3 totals 13 residues. This chain's CDR3 is CASSLGLTDTQYF. CDR3 bases: TGTGCCAGCAGTTTGGGACTTACAGATACGCAGTATTTT.

This clonotype has ten or more counts. J is TRBJ1-1 and V is TRBV5-1; D is perhaps TRBD1 (5 bases). V was trimmed by 2 bases and J by 1 base, leaving 6 bases between them. The CDR3 is 13 residues long. The germline V gene encodes CDR1 SGHRS and CDR2 YFSETQ. CDR3 sequence (DNA): TGCGCCAGCAGCTTCGGGGGGAACACTGAAGCTTTCTTT. This gives the protein CASSFGGNTEAFF.

The chain recombines TRBV4-2 with TRBJ2-3, with TRBD2 matching 10 bases. J was trimmed by 13 bases and V by 0 bases; bases with no gene match: 7. This CDR3 contains 14 residues. Germline CDR1 and CDR2: LGHNA and YNFKEQ. The CDR3 reads CASSQDRGSGRKYF. For the CDR3, the DNA is TGTGCCAGCAGCCAAGATCGGGGTAGCGGGAGGAAGTATTTT.

This clonotype was counted ten times or more. This chain connects TRBV5-1 to TRBJ1-1; 7 bases agree with TRBD1. V trimming: 3 bases; J trimming: 0 bases; junction bases outside the gene matches: 5. The CDR3 covers 15 residues. Germline assignment: CDR1 SGHRS and CDR2 YFSETQ. DNA of the CDR3: TGCGCCAGCAGCTCCCAAGGGGGCTTGAACACTGAAGCTTTCTTT. Protein: CASSSQGGLNTEAFF.

There are many counts of this clonotype. The chain combines TRBV20-1 with TRBJ1-6, with TRBD1 as a possible D gene (6 bases). The CDR3 runs 13 residues. Germline assignment: CDR1 DFQATT and CDR2 SNEGSKA (reference sequence). Trimming took 3 bases from V and 19 from J, leaving 22 bases between them. The CDR3 sequence: CSASPDTAGTTHF. In DNA form, the CDR3 reads TGCAGTGCTAGTCCGGACACCGCGGGGACAACACACTTT.

This clonotype was detected many times. The gene calls are TRBV20-1 and TRBJ2-3; 7 bases match TRBD1. Germline V gene lookup returns CDR1 DFQATT and CDR2 SNEGSKA (reference sequence). CDR3 length: 15 residues. V lost 5 bases, J lost 2 bases, and 10 bases stayed unmatched. The CDR3 reads CSALTDRIFTDTQYF. The CDR3 DNA reads as TGCAGTGCTTTAACGGACAGGATATTCACAGATACGCAGTATTTT.

In DNA, the CDR3 is TGTGCCAGCAGACCGACAGGGTACAATGAGCAGTTCTTC. It yields the protein CASRPTGYNEQFF. V and J are TRBV5-6 and TRBJ2-1; 7 nucleotides align to TRBD1. Germline V gene lookup returns CDR1 SGHDT and CDR2 YYEEEE. The CDR3 is 13 residues long. The J segment lost 4 bases and the V segment lost 5 bases, leaving 3 bases of the junction unmatched.